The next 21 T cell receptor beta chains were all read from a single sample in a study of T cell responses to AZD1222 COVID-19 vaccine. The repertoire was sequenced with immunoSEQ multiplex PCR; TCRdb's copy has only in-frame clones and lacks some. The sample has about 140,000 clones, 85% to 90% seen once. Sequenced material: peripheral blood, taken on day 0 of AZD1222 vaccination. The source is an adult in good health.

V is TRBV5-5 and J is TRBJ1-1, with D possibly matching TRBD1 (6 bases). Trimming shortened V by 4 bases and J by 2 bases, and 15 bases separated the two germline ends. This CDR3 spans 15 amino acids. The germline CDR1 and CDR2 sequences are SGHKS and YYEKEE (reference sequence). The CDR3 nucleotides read TGTGCCAGCAGCGTGTGGGAGGGGACAAACACTGAAGCTTTCTTT. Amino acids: CASSVWEGTNTEAFF. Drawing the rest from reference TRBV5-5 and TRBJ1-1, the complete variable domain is DAGVTQSPTHLIKTRGQQVTLRCSPISGHKSVSWYQQVLGQGPQFIFQYYEKEERGRGNFPDRFSARQFPNYSSELNVNALLLGDSALYLCASSVWEGTNTEAFFGQGTRLTVV.

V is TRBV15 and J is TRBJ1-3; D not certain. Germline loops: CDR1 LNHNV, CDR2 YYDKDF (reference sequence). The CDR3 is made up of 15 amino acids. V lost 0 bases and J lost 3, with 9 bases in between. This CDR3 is CATSRDLGDGNTIYF. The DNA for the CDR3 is TGTGCCACCAGCAGAGATCTCGGGGATGGAAACACCATATATTTT.

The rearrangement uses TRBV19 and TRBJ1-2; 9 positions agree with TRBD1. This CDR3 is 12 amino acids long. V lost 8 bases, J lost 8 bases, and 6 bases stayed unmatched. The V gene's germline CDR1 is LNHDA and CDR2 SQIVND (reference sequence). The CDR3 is CASWGQGGGYTF. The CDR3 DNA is TGTGCCAGTTGGGGACAGGGAGGGGGCTACACCTTC.

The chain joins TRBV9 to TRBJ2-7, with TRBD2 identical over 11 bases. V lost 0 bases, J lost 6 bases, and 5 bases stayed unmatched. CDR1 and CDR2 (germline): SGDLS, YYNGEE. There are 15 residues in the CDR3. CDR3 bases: TGTGCCAGCAGCGTAGAGACTAGCGGGATTACCGAGCAGTACTTC. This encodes CASSVETSGITEQYF.

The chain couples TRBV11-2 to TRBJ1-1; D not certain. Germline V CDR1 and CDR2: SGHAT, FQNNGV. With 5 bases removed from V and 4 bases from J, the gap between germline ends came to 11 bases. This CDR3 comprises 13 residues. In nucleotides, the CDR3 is TGTGCCAGCAGCCCCGGGCTGGGCACTGAAGCTTTCTTT. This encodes CASSPGLGTEAFF.

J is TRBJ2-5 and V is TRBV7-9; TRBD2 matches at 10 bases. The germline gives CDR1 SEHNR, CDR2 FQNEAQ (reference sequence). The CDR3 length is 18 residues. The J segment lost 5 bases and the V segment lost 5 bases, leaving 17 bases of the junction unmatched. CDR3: CASSGPGLAELRGETQYF. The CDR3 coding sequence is TGTGCCAGCAGCGGACCAGGACTAGCGGAGTTGCGCGGGGAGACCCAGTACTTC.

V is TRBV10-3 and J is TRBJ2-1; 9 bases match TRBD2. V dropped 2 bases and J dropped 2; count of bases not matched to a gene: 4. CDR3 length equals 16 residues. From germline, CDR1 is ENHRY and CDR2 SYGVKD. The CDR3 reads CAISEGGGRAYNEQFF. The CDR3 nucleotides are TGTGCCATCAGTGAGGGTGGCGGGAGGGCCTACAATGAGCAGTTCTTC.

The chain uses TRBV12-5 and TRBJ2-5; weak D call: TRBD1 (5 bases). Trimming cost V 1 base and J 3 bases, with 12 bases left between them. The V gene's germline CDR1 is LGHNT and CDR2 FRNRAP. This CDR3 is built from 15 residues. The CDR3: CASGLGQTTEETQYF. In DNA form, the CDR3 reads TGTGCTAGTGGTTTGGGACAGACAACTGAAGAGACCCAGTACTTC.

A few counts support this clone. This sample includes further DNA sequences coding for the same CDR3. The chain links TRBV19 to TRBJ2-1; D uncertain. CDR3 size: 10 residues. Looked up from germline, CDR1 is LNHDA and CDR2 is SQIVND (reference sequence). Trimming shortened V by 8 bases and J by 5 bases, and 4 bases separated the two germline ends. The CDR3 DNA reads TGTGCCAGTGGGGACAATGAGCAGTTCTTC. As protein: CASGDNEQFF.

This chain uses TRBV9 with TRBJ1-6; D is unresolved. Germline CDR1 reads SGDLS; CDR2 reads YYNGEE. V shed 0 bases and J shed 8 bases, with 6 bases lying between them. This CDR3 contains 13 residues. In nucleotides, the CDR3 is TGTGCCAGCAGCGTAGAACAAGATTCACCCCTCCACTTT. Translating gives CASSVEQDSPLHF.

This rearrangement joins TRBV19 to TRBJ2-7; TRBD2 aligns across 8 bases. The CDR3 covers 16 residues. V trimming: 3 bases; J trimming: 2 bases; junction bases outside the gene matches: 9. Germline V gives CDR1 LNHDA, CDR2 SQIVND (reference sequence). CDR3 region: CASSIATGGGTYEQYF. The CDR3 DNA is TGTGCCAGTAGTATCGCGACTGGCGGGGGGACCTACGAGCAGTACTTC.

As DNA, the CDR3 is TGTGCCAGCAGTCTACGGACAGGGAACACCGGGGAGCTGTTTTTT. Translation: CASSLRTGNTGELFF. The chain uses TRBV28 and TRBJ2-2, with TRBD1 matching 7 bases. V lost 5 bases and J lost 1; bases outside the gene matches: 4. CDR3 size: 15 residues. Per germline, CDR1 MDHEN and CDR2 SYDVKM.

The CDR3: CASTQARTGNQPQHF. CDR3 nucleotide sequence: TGTGCCAGCACCCAGGCTCGTACCGGCAATCAGCCCCAGCATTTT. V is TRBV6-5 and J is TRBJ1-5; D is unresolved. Trimming removed 7 bases at V and 2 bases at J, with 15 bases between. Germline CDR1 reads MNHEY; CDR2 reads SVGAGI. The CDR3 consists of 15 residues.

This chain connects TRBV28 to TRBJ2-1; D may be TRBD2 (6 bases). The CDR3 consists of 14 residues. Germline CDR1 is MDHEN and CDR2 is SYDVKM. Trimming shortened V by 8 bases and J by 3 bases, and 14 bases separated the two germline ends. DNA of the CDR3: TGTGCCAGCTCGACTAGGTTTAGCTACAATGAGCAGTTCTTC. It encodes CASSTRFSYNEQFF.

The CDR3 DNA is TGTGCCAGCAGCCGAGGGGGGGCCCCTGGAAACACCATATATTTT. The encoded protein is CASSRGGAPGNTIYF. This chain links TRBV7-9 with TRBJ1-3, with TRBD1 as a possible D gene (6 bases). The CDR3 spans 15 residues. Trimming took 5 bases from V and 2 from J, leaving 13 bases between them. Germline V gene sequence: CDR1 SEHNR, CDR2 FQNEAQ (reference sequence).

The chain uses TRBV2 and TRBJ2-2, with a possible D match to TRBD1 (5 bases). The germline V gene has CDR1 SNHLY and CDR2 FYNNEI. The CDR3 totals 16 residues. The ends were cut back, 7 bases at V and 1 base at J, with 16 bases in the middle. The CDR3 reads CASMGQGPRNTGELFF. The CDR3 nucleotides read TGTGCCAGCATGGGTCAGGGCCCTCGGAACACCGGGGAGCTGTTTTTT.

The CDR3 region is CASSSNLGLATNEKLFF. As DNA, the CDR3 is TGTGCCAGCAGCTCCAACCTAGGGCTTGCAACTAATGAAAAACTGTTTTTT. The chain is built from TRBV7-2 and TRBJ1-4; unclear D gene. The CDR3 runs 17 residues. Trimming removed 4 bases from V and 0 bases from J, with 15 bases in between. From germline, CDR1 is SGHTA and CDR2 FQGNSA.

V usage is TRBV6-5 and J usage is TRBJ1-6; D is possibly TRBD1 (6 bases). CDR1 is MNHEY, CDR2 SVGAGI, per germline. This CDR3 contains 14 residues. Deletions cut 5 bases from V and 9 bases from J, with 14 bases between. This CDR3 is CASSTRQAGSPLHF. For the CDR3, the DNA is TGTGCCAGCAGTACCCGACAGGCTGGTTCACCCCTCCACTTT.

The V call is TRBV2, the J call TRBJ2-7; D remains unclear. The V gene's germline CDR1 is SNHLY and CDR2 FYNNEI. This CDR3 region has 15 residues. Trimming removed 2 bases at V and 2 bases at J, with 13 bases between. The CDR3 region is CASSERFSLTYEQYF. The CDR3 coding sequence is TGTGCCAGCAGTGAAAGGTTCAGTCTAACCTACGAGCAGTACTTC. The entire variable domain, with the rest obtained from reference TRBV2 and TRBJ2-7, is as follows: EPEVTQTPSHQVTQMGQEVILRCVPISNHLYFYWYRQILGQKVEFLVSFYNNEISEKSEIFDDQFSVERPDGSNFTLKIRSTKLEDSAMYFCASSERFSLTYEQYFGPGTRLTVT.

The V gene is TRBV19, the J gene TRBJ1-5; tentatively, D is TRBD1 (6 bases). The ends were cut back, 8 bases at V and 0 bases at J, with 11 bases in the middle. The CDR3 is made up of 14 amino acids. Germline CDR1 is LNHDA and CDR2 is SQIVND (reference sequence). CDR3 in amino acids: CASDGQYSNQPQHF. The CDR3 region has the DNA TGTGCCAGTGACGGACAGTATAGCAATCAGCCCCAGCATTTT.

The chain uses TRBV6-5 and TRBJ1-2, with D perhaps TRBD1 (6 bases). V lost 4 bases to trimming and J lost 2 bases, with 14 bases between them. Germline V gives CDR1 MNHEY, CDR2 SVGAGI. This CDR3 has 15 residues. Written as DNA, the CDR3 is TGTGCCAGCAGTTTATCAACAGGGCCCAACTATGGCTACACCTTC. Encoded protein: CASSLSTGPNYGYTF.